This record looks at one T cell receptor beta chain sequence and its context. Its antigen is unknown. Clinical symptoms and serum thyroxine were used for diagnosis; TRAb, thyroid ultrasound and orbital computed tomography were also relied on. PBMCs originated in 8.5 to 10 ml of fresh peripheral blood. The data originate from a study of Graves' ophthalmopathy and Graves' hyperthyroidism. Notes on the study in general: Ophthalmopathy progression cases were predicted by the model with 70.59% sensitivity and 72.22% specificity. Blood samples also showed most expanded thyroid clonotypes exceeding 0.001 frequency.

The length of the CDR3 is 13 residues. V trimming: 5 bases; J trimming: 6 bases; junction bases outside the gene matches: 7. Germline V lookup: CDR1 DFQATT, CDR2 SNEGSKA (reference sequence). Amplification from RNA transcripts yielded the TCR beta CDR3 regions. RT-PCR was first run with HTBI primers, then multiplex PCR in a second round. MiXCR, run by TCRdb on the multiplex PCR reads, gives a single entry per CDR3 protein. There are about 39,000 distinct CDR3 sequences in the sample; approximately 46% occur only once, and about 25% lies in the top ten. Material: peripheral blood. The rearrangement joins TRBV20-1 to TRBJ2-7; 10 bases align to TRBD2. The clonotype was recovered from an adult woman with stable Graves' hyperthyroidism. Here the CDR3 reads CSALASGSLEQYF. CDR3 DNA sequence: TGCAGTGCTCTGGCTAGCGGGAGCCTCGAGCAGTACTTC.